The source of this T cell receptor (beta chain) is a study of blood T cell repertoires in COVID-19. Study-level background: Specimens from acute and convalescent COVID-19 originated in the United States, Italy and Spain.

Allocation to cohorts depended on clinical history reported by the participants. Methods used by the authors: Reference gene primer amplification yielded estimated nucleated cell counts. Method: immunoSEQ multiplex PCR; TCRdb's copy keeps in-frame clones and lacks some. The V and J calls and clone size are taken from that table; D and trimming were inferred from the DNA. The sample lists a few hundred thousand clones; 70% to 90% were seen once. The CDR3 contains 15 residues. Germline V gene data show CDR1 as MNHEY and CDR2 as SMNVEV (reference sequence). The V gene end was trimmed by 5 bases and the J gene end by 4 bases; junction bases not matched to a gene: 9.

The clonotype originates from a woman under 40 who had recovered from COVID-19. V is TRBV27 and J is TRBJ2-7; 9 bases line up with TRBD1. What was sequenced was PBMCs or T cells enriched from blood (not recorded which). The CDR3 reads CASSRPGTGPYEQYF. DNA for the CDR3: TGTGCCAGCAGTCGTCCCGGGACAGGGCCTTACGAGCAGTACTTC.